This T cell receptor (beta chain) was sequenced during a study of monozygotic twins with inflammatory bowel disease. Findings and caveats of the study: Among twins, concordant and discordant pairs did not differ in repertoire similarity, possibly from limited power.

For this clonotype: Its antigen is not identified.

TCRdb reprocessed the 5' RACE reads, keeping one entry per CDR3 protein, no DNA. The listing records fewer than 400,000 distinct CDR3 sequences. CDR3 length: 15 residues. The J gene is TRBJ2-7, the V gene TRBV12-3 or TRBV12-4; without DNA, the TCRdb call of TRBD2 cannot be checked. Source material: blood. This sequence was found in a human donor with ulcerative colitis or Crohn's disease, or a healthy co-twin of an affected twin (not recorded which). The CDR3 here is CASSFSTSGGYEQYF.